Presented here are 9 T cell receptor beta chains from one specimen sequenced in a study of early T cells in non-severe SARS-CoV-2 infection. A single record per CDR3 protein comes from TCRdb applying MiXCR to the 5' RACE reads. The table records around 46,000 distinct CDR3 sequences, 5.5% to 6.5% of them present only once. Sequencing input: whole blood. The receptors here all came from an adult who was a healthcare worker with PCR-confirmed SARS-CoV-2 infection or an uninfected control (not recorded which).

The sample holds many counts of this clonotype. In DNA form, the CDR3 reads TGTGCCAGCTCACTAGGGTCATTCGGAGAGTACAATGAGCAGTTCTTC. The encoded protein is CASSLGSFGEYNEQFF. V and J are TRBV18 and TRBJ2-1; D is unresolved. Trimming pared 4 bases from V and 4 bases from J, leaving 17 bases between. CDR3 size: 16 residues. Germline V gives CDR1 KGHSH, CDR2 LQKENI.

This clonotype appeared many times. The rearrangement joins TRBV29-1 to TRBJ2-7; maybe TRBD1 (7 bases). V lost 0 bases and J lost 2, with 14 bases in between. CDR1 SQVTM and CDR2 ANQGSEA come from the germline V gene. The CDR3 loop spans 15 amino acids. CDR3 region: CSVEDHPGGTYEQYF. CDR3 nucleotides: TGCAGCGTTGAAGATCATCCAGGGGGGACCTACGAGCAGTACTTC.

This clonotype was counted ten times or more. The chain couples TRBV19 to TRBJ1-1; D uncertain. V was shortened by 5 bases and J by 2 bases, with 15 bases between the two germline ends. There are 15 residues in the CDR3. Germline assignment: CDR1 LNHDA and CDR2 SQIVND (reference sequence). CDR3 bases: TGTGCCAGTAGTGTAAGACGGGCGGGAAACACTGAAGCTTTCTTT. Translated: CASSVRRAGNTEAFF.

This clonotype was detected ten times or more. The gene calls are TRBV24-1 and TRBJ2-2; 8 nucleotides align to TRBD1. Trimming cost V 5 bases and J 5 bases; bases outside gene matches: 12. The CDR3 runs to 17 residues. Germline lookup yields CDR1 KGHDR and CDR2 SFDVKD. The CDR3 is CATSGPQGAPETGELFF. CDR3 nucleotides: TGTGCCACCAGTGGTCCCCAGGGGGCCCCGGAGACCGGGGAGCTGTTTTTT.

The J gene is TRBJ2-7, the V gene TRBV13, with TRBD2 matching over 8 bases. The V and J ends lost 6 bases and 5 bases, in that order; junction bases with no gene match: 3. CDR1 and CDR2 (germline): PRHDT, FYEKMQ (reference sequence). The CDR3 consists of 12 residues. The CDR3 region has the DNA TGTGCCAGCAGAGTAGCGGGAAACGAGCAGTACTTC. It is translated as CASRVAGNEQYF. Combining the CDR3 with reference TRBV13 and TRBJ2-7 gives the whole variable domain AAGVIQSPRHLIKEKRETATLKCYPIPRHDTVYWYQQGPGQDPQFLISFYEKMQSDKGSIPDRFSAQQFSDYHSELNMSSLELGDSALYFCASRVAGNEQYFGPGTRLTVT.

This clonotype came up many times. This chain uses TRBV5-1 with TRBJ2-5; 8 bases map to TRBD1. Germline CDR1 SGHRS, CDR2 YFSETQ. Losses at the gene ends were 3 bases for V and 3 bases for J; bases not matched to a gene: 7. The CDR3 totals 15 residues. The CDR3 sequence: CASSSLTGEEETQYF. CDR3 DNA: TGCGCCAGCAGCTCGTTGACAGGGGAGGAAGAGACCCAGTACTTC.

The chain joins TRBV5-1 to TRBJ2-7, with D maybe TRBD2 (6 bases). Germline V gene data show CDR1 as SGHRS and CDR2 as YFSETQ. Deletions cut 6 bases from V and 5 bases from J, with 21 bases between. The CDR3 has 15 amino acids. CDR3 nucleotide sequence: TGCGCCAGCACCCTGGGTGCGGGACCCCTCCACGAGCAGTACTTC. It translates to CASTLGAGPLHEQYF.

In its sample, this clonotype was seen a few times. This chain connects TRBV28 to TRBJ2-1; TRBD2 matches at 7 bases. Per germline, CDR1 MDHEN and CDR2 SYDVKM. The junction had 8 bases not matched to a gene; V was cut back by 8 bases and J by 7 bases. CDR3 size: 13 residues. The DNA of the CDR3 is TGTGCCAGCTTGACTAGCCCGAATAATGAGCAGTTCTTC. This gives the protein CASLTSPNNEQFF.

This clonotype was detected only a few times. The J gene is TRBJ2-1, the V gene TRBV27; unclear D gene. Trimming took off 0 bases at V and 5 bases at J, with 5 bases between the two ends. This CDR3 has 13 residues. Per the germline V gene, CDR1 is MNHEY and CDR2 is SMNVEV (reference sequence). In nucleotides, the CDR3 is TGTGCCAGCAGTTTATCAGGGCACAATGAGCAGTTCTTC. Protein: CASSLSGHNEQFF.